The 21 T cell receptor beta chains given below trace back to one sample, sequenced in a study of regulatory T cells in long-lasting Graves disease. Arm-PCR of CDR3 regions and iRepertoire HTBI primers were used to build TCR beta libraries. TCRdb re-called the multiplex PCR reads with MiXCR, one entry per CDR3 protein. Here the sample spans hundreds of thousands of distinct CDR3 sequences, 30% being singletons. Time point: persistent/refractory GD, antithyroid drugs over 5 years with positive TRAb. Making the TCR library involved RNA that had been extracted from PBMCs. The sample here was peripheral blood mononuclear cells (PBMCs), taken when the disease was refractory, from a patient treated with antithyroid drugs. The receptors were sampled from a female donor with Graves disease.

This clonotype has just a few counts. CDR3 protein: CSAELAGGGTYEQYF. The CDR3 DNA is TGCAGTGCTGAGCTAGCGGGAGGGGGAACCTACGAGCAGTACTTC. This chain joins TRBV20-1 and TRBJ2-7, with 12 bases fitting TRBD2. The CDR3 runs 15 residues. Germline CDR1 and CDR2: DFQATT and SNEGSKA (reference sequence). The junction had 7 bases not matched to a gene; V was cut back by 5 bases and J by 2 bases.

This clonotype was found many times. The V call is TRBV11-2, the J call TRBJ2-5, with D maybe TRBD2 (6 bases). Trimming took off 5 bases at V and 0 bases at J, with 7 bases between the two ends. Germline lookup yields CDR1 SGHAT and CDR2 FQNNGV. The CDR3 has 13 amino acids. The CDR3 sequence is CASSERDQETQYF. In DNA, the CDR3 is TGTGCCAGCAGCGAGCGGGACCAAGAGACCCAGTACTTC.

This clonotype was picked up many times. Written as DNA, the CDR3 is TGTGCCAGCAGCTTGGGACAGGGGAATGTTGAAAAACTGTTTTTT. Protein: CASSLGQGNVEKLFF. This chain links TRBV11-2 with TRBJ1-4, with 10 positions matching TRBD1. V was pared by 3 bases and J by 7 bases, with 5 bases of the junction left unmatched. CDR3 length equals 15 residues. Germline V gene sequence: CDR1 SGHAT, CDR2 FQNNGV.

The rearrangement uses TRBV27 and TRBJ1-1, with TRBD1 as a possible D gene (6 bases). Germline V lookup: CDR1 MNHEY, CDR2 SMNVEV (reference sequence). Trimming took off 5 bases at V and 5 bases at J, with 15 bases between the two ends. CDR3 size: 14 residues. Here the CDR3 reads CASSPLRGSTEAFF. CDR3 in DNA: TGTGCCAGCAGTCCCCTCAGGGGTTCAACTGAAGCTTTCTTT.

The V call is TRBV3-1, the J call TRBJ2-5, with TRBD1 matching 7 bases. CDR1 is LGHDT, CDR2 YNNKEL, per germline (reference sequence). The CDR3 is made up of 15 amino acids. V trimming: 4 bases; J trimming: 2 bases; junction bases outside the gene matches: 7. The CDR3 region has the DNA TGTGCCAGCAGCCTCCGGACAGGAATACAAGAGACCCAGTACTTC. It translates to CASSLRTGIQETQYF.

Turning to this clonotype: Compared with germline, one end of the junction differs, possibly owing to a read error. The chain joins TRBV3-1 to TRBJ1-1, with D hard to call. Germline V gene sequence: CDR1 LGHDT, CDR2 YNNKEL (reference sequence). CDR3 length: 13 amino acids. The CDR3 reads CASSQGRRTGAFF. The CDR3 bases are TGTGCCAGCAGCCAAGGCCGGCGGACTGGAGCTTTCTTT. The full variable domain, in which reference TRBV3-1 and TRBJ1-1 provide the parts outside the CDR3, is DTAVSQTPKYLVTQMGNDKSIKCEQNLGHDTMYWYKQDSKKFLKIMFSYNNKELIINETVPNRFSPKSPDKAHLNLHINSLELGDSAVYFCASSQGRRTGAFFGQGTRLTVV.

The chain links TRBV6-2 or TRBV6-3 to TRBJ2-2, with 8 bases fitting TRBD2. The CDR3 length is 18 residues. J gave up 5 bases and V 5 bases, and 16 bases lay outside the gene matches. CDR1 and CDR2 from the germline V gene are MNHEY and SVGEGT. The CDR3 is CASSKPPSGGVGTGELFF. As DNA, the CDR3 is TGTGCCAGCAGTAAACCCCCTTCGGGGGGGGTGGGTACCGGGGAGCTGTTTTTT.

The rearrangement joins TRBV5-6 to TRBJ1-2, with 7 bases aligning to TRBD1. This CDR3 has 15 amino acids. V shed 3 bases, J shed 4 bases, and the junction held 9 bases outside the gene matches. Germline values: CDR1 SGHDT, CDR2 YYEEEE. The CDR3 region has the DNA TGTGCCAGCAGCTGGGACGGGACAGCCTCCTATGGCTACACCTTC. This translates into CASSWDGTASYGYTF.

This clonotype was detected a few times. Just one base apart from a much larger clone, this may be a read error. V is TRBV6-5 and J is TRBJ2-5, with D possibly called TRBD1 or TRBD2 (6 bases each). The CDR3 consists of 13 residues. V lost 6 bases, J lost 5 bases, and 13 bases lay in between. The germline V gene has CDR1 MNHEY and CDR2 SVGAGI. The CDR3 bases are TGTGCCAGCAGCTACACAGGGAGGGAGACCCAGTACTTC. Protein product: CASSYTGRETQYF.

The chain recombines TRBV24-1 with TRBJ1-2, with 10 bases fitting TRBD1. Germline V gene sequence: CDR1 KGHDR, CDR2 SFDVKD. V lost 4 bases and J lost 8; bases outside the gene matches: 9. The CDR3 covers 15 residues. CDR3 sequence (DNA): TGTGCCACCAGTGACGTTAGGGACAGGGGATTCGGCTACACCTTC. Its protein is CATSDVRDRGFGYTF.

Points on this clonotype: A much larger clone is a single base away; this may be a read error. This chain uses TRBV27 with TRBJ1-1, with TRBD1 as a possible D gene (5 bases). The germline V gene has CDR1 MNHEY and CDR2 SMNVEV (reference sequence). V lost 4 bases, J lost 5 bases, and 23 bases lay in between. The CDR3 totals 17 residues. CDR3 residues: CASSSVREWQGGTEAFF. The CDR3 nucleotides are TGTGCCAGCAGTTCTGTCAGAGAATGGCAGGGAGGGACTGAAGCTTTCTTT.

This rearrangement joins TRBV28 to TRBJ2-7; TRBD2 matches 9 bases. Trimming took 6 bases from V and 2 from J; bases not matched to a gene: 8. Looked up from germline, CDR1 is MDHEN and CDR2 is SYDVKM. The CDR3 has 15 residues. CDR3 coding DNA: TGTGCCAGCAGGGCGAGCGGGAGGTCCGCCTACGAGCAGTACTTC. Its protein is CASRASGRSAYEQYF.

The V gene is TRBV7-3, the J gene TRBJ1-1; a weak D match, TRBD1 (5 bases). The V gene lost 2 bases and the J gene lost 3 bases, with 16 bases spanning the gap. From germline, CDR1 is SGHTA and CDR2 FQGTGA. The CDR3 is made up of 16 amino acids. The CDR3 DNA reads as TGTGCCAGCAGCTTATGGGCACCTCTGGGGGACACTGAAGCTTTCTTT. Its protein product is CASSLWAPLGDTEAFF.

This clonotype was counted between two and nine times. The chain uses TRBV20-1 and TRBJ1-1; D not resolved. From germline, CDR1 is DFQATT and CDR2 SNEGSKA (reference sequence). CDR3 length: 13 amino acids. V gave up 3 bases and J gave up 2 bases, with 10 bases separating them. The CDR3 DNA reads TGCAGTGCTAGCTTGTCAGGAAACACTGAAGCTTTCTTT. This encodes CSASLSGNTEAFF.

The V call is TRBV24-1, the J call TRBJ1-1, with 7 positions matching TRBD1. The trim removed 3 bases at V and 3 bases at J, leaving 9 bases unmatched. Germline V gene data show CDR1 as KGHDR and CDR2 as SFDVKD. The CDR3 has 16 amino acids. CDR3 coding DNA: TGTGCCACCAGTGATGCCTCAGGGGGAGGCGACACTGAAGCTTTCTTT. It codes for CATSDASGGGDTEAFF.

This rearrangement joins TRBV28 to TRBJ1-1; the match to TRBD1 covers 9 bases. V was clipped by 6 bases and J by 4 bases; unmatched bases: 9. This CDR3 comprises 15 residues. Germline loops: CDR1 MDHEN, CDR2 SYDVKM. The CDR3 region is CASRQQGAGGTEAFF. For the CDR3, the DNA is TGTGCCAGCAGACAACAGGGGGCGGGTGGCACTGAAGCTTTCTTT.

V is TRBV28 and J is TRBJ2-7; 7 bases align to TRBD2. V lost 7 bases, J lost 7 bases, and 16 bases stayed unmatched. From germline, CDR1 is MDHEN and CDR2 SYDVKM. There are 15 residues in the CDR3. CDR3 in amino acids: CASKFRSGAAKEQYF. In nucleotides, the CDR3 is TGTGCCAGCAAGTTCCGCAGCGGGGCCGCAAAAGAGCAGTACTTC.

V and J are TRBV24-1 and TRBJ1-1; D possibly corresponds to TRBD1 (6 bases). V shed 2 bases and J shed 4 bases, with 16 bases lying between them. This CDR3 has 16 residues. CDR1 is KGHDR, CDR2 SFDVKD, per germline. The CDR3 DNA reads TGTGCCACCAGTGATTCCCGCAGGGGAAGGCGCACTGAAGCTTTCTTT. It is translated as CATSDSRRGRRTEAFF.

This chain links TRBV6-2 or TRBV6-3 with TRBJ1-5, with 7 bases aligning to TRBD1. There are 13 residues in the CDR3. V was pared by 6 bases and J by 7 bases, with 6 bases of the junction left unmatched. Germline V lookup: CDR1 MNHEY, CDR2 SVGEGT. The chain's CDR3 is CASRRQGLQPQHF. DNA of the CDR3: TGTGCCAGCAGACGACAGGGTTTGCAGCCCCAGCATTTT.

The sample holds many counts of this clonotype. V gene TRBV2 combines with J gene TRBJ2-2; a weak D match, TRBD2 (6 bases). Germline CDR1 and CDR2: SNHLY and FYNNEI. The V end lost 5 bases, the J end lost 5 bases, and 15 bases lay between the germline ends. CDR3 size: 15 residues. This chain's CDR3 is CASSPIPAGTGELFF. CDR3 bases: TGTGCCAGCAGTCCTATACCCGCGGGGACCGGGGAGCTGTTTTTT.

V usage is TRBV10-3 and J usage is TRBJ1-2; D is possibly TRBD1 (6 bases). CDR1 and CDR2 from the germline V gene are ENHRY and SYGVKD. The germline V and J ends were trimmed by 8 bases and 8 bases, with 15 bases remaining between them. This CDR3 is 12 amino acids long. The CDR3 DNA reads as TGTGCCATCTCCCCCGACAGGCGAGGCTACACCTTC. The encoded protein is CAISPDRRGYTF.